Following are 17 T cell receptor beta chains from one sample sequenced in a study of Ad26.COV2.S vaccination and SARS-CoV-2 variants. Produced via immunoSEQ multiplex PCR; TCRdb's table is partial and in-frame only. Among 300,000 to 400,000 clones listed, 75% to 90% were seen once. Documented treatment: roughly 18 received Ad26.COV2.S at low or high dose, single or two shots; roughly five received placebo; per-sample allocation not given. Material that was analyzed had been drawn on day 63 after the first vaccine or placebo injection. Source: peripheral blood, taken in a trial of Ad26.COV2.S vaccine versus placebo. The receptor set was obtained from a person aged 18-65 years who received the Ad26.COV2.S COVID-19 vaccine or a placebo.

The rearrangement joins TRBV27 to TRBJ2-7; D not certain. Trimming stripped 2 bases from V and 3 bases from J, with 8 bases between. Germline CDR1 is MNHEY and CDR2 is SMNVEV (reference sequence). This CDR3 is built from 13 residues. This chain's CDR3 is CASSLGTDYEQYF. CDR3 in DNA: TGTGCCAGCAGTTTAGGCACGGACTACGAGCAGTACTTC.

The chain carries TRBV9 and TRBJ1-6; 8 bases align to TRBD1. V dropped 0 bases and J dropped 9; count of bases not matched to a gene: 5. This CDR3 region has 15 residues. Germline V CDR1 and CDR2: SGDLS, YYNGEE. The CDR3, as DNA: TGTGCCAGCAGCGTAGTGGGGACAGGTACTTCACCCCTCCACTTT. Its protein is CASSVVGTGTSPLHF. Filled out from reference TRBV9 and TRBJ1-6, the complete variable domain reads DSGVTQTPKHLITATGQRVTLRCSPRSGDLSVYWYQQSLDQGLQFLIQYYNGEERAKGNILERFSAQQFPDLHSELNLSSLELGDSALYFCASSVVGTGTSPLHFGNGTRLTVT.

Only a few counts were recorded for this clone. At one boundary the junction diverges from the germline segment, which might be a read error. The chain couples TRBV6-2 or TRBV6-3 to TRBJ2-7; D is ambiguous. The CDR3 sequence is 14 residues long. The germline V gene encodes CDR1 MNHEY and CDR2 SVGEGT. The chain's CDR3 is CASGYLGPTYEQYF. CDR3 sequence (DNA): TGTGCCAGCGGTTACCTCGGGCCAACCTACGAGCAGTACTTC.

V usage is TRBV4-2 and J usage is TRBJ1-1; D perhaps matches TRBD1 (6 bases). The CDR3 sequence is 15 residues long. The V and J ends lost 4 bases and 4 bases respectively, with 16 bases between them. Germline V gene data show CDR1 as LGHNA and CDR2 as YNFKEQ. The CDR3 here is CASSRGGGPGTEAFF. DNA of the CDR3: TGTGCCAGCAGCCGCGGGGGGGGCCCGGGCACTGAAGCTTTCTTT.

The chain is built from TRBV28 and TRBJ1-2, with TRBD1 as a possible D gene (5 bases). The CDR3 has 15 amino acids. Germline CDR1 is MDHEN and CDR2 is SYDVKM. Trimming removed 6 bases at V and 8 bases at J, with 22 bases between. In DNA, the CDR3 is TGTGCCAGCAGCAACCCCTCCCCTCTTCGGGGCGGCTACACCTTC. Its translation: CASSNPSPLRGGYTF.

The CDR3 protein is CASSPWTGQASGNTIYF. The CDR3 coding sequence is TGTGCCAGCAGCCCCTGGACAGGCCAAGCCTCTGGAAACACCATATATTTT. This rearrangement joins TRBV3-1 (or the pseudogene TRBV3-2) to TRBJ1-3; 7 bases map to TRBD1. V trimming: 4 bases; J trimming: 0 bases; junction bases outside the gene matches: 9. The germline V gene has CDR1 LGHDT and CDR2 YNNKEL (reference sequence). The CDR3 is 17 residues long.

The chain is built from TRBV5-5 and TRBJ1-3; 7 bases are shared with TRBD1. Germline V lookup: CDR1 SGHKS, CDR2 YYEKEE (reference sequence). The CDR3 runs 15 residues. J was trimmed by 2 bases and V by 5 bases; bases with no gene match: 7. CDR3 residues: CASRVTGSPGNTIYF. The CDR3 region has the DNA TGTGCCAGCAGAGTGACAGGGTCCCCTGGAAACACCATATATTTT.

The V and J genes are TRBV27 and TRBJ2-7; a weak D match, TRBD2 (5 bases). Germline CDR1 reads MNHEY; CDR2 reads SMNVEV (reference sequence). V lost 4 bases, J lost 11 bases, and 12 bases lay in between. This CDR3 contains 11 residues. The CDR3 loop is CASSSGPREYF. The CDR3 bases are TGTGCCAGCAGTTCTGGGCCGAGGGAGTACTTC.

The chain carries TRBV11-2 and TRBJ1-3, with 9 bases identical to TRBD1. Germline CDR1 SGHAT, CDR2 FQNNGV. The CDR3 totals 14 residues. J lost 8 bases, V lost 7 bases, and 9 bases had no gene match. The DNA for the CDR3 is TGTGCCAGCACCCACCCGGGACAGGGTTACACCATATATTTT. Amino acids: CASTHPGQGYTIYF. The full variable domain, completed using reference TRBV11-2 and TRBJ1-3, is EAGVAQSPRYKIIEKRQSVAFWCNPISGHATLYWYQQILGQGPKLLIQFQNNGVVDDSQLPKDRFSAERLKGVDSTLKIQPAKLEDSAVYLCASTHPGQGYTIYFGEGSWLTVV.

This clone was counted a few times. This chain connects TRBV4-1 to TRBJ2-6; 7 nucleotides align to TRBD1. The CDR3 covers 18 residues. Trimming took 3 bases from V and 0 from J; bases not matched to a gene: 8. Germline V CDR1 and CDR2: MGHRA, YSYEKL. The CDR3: CASSQGRQGPSGANVLTF. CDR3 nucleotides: TGCGCCAGCAGCCAGGGTCGACAGGGCCCCTCTGGGGCCAACGTCCTGACTTTC.

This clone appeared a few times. CDR3 in amino acids: CASSYGGPLLVGYTF. For the CDR3, the DNA is TGTGCCAGCAGTTACGGGGGCCCCCTCCTAGTTGGCTACACCTTC. V gene TRBV6-2 or TRBV6-3 combines with J gene TRBJ1-2; TRBD1 might be the D (6 bases). Germline-derived CDR1 and CDR2 are MNHEY and SVGEGT. The CDR3 contains 15 residues. Trimming left V 2 bases short and J 7 bases short, with 17 bases between.

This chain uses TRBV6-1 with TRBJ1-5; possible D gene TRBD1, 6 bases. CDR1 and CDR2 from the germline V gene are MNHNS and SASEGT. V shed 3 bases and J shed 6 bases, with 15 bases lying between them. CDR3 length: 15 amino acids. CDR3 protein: CASSDGQPSGQPQHF. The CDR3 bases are TGTGCCAGCAGTGATGGACAGCCATCAGGTCAGCCCCAGCATTTT.

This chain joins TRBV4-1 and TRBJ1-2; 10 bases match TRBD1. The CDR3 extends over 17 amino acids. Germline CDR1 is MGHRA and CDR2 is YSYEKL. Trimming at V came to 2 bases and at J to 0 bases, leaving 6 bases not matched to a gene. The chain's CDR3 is CASSQTPGQGTNYGYTF. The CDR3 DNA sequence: TGCGCCAGCAGCCAAACACCGGGACAGGGGACTAACTATGGCTACACCTTC.

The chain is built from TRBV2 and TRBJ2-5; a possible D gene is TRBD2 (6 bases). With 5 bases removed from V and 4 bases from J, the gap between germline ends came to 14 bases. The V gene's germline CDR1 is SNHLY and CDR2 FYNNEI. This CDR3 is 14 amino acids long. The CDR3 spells CASSRGTDGETQYF. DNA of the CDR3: TGTGCCAGCAGTAGAGGGACTGACGGAGAGACCCAGTACTTC.

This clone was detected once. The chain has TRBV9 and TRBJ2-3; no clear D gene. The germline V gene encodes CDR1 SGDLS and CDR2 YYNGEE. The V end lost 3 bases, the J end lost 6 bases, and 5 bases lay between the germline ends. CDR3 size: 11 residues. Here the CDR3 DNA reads TGTGCCAGCAGCGGCTGGGATACGCAGTATTTT. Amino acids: CASSGWDTQYF.

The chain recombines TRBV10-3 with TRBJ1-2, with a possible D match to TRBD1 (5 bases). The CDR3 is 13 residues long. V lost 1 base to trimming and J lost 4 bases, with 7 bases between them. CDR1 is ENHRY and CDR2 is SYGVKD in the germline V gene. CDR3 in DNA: TGTGCCATCAGTGAGTTGGGGACCTATGGCTACACCTTC. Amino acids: CAISELGTYGYTF.

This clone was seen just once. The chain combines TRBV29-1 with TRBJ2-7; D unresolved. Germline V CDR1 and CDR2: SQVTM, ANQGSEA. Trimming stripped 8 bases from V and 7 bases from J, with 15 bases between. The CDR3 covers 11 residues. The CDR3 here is CSPPSSREQYF. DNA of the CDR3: TGCAGCCCACCCTCTTCTAGGGAGCAGTACTTC.